The 15 T cell receptor beta chains below all came from one sample that was sequenced in a study of T cell repertoires in cytomegalovirus infection. Each CDR3 protein is one row after TCRdb ran MiXCR on the reads. The sample contains about 190,000 distinct CDR3 sequences, 28% of which appear only once. The sequenced sample was PBMCs. The receptors were gathered from a human donor in good health (CMV status not recorded). Some clones in this sample may be carry-over from other donors' samples.

The chain combines TRBV7-2 with TRBJ1-6; maybe TRBD1 (5 bases). The CDR3 sequence is 13 residues long. Germline loops: CDR1 SGHTA, CDR2 FQGNSA. V was clipped by 4 bases and J by 7 bases, with 8 bases between them. The CDR3: CASSSGGNSPLHF. As DNA, the CDR3 is TGTGCCAGCAGCTCTGGGGGGAATTCACCCCTCCACTTT.

The rearrangement links TRBV7-9 to TRBJ2-7; 9 bases match TRBD2. The CDR3 runs 16 residues. CDR1 and CDR2 (germline): SEHNR, FQNEAQ (reference sequence). Germline trimming cut 5 bases from V and 3 bases from J; bases unmatched to any gene: 11. CDR3 coding DNA: TGTGCCAGCAGCCTTGCGCGGGGGGGCGAGAGCTACGAGCAGTACTTC. Encoded protein: CASSLARGGESYEQYF. Together with reference TRBV7-9 and TRBJ2-7, the CDR3 gives the full variable domain: DTGVSQNPRHKITKRGQNVTFRCDPISEHNRLYWYRQTLGQGPEFLTYFQNEAQLEKSRLLSDRFSAERPKGSFSTLEIQRTEQGDSAMYLCASSLARGGESYEQYFGPGTRLTVT.

This clonotype was detected a few times. V and J are TRBV19 and TRBJ2-1; a weak D match, TRBD2 (7 bases). The ends were cut back, 2 bases at V and 5 bases at J, with 10 bases in the middle. The CDR3 covers 14 residues. The germline gives CDR1 LNHDA, CDR2 SQIVND (reference sequence). CDR3 bases: TGTGCCAGTAGTATAAGGGGGGGCAACAATGAGCAGTTCTTC. It yields the protein CASSIRGGNNEQFF.

The chain employs TRBV19 and TRBJ1-5; D remains ambiguous. The CDR3 runs to 12 residues. The germline V gene has CDR1 LNHDA and CDR2 SQIVND (reference sequence). Between the trimmed V and J ends, which lost 6 bases and 9 bases, there was a span of 12 bases. As DNA, the CDR3 is TGTGCCAGTAGCCTTAATGGTGGGCCCCAGCATTTT. Protein sequence: CASSLNGGPQHF.

The J gene is TRBJ2-1, the V gene TRBV2; maybe TRBD1 (6 bases). The CDR3 loop spans 14 amino acids. CDR1 and CDR2 from the germline V gene are SNHLY and FYNNEI. Trimming pared 0 bases from V and 7 bases from J, leaving 10 bases between. The CDR3 sequence: CASSEALTGNEQFF. The CDR3 DNA reads TGTGCCAGCAGTGAAGCCCTTACAGGGAATGAGCAGTTCTTC.

V usage is TRBV30 and J usage is TRBJ2-2; no definite D call. Deletions cut 2 bases from V and 0 bases from J, with 10 bases between. Germline assignment: CDR1 GTSNPN and CDR2 SVGIG (reference sequence). There are 15 residues in the CDR3. CDR3 nucleotides: TGTGCCTGGAGTAACGACCCCCCGAACACCGGGGAGCTGTTTTTT. Translating gives CAWSNDPPNTGELFF.

The chain recombines TRBV2 with TRBJ2-7; maybe TRBD1 (6 bases). The CDR3 sequence is 13 residues long. The ends were cut back, 6 bases at V and 2 bases at J, with 11 bases in the middle. In germline, CDR1 is SNHLY, CDR2 FYNNEI. The CDR3 spells CASRPGVAYEQYF. CDR3 nucleotides: TGTGCCAGCAGGCCAGGGGTTGCCTACGAGCAGTACTTC.

This clonotype is classed as medium-sized (0.01 to 0.1%). The chain links TRBV7-8 to TRBJ1-5; unclear D gene. The CDR3 covers 12 residues. Germline loops: CDR1 SGHVS, CDR2 FQNEAQ. V was trimmed by 0 bases and J by 6 bases, leaving 3 bases between them. The CDR3 spells CASSLAGQPQHF. The CDR3 DNA reads TGTGCCAGCAGCTTAGCGGGTCAGCCCCAGCATTTT.

As regards this clonotype: A read error may explain this, as a much larger clone is one base away. V gene TRBV7-2 combines with J gene TRBJ1-5, with TRBD1 identical over 7 bases. J lost 7 bases, V lost 1 base, and 7 bases had no gene match. Germline V gene sequence: CDR1 SGHTA, CDR2 FQGNSA. This CDR3 is 15 amino acids long. For the CDR3, the DNA is TGTGCCAGCAGCTTAGTCCAAAAAGGGGGCCAGCCCCAGCATTTT. It encodes CASSLVQKGGQPQHF.

In this sample, this clonotype turned up a few times. The gene calls are TRBV7-2 and TRBJ1-1; D is uncertain. V lost 5 bases and J lost 2, with 12 bases in between. The CDR3 covers 14 residues. Germline values: CDR1 SGHTA, CDR2 FQGNSA. This CDR3 reads CASSLGVLNTEAFF. The CDR3 nucleotides are TGTGCCAGCAGCCTAGGAGTTCTCAACACTGAAGCTTTCTTT. The full variable domain, rest sourced from reference TRBV7-2 and TRBJ1-1, is GAGVSQSPSNKVTEKGKDVELRCDPISGHTALYWYRQSLGQGLEFLIYFQGNSAPDKSGLPSDRFSAERTGGSVSTLTIQRTQQEDSAVYLCASSLGVLNTEAFFGQGTRLTVV.

The chain carries TRBV30 and TRBJ2-2; D uncertain. The V end was cut by 2 bases, the J end by 6 bases, with 7 bases between. The CDR3 length is 12 residues. Germline CDR1 reads GTSNPN; CDR2 reads SVGIG (reference sequence). The CDR3 loop reads CAWSPQSGELFF. The CDR3 DNA reads TGTGCCTGGAGTCCTCAGTCCGGGGAGCTGTTTTTT.

A few counts support this clonotype. V and J are TRBV23-1 and TRBJ1-2, with a tentative D call TRBD1 (6 bases). TRBV23-1 belongs to the ORF category, with a function that is uncertain. The V end lost 3 bases, the J end lost 2 bases, and 16 bases lay between the germline ends. The CDR3 loop spans 16 amino acids. Here the CDR3 DNA reads TGCGCCAGCAGTCACATATGCGGGGGGCCAAACTATGGCTACACCTTC. Its translation is CASSHICGGPNYGYTF.

This clonotype was observed at least ten times. The CDR3 DNA sequence: TGTGCCAGCCAACTAGGACCTGACTATGGCTACACCTTC. Residues: CASQLGPDYGYTF. The rearrangement uses TRBV7-2 and TRBJ1-2, with D uncertain. This CDR3 spans 13 amino acids. Germline values: CDR1 SGHTA, CDR2 FQGNSA. V lost 8 bases, J lost 3 bases, and 13 bases lay in between.

This clonotype appeared a few times. This chain uses TRBV29-1 with TRBJ2-5; D gene ambiguous. Germline CDR1 is SQVTM and CDR2 is ANQGSEA. This CDR3 comprises 13 residues. V lost 6 bases and J 6 bases, leaving 17 bases between the germline ends. As DNA, the CDR3 is TGCAGCGTCCTCGGCCCAAACCGAAAGACCCAGTACTTC. It is translated as CSVLGPNRKTQYF.

This clonotype was counted between two and nine times. The chain carries TRBV12-5 and TRBJ1-5; D remains unclear. The germline CDR1 and CDR2 sequences are LGHNT and FRNRAP. The CDR3 contains 13 residues. The V end was cut by 3 bases, the J end by 1 base, with 4 bases between. CDR3 in DNA: TGTGCTAGTGGTTTAGACAGCAATCAGCCCCAGCATTTT. Its protein product is CASGLDSNQPQHF.